This TCR beta chain was profiled in a study of T cell responses to AZD1222 COVID-19 vaccine (dated by TCRdb to the early 2020s). Broadly, across the study: AZD1222 recipients whose second dose came at about 4 weeks and those whose second dose came at about 12 weeks were combined into one group, since spike-specific TCR depth and breadth did not differ between the two schedules. A total of 233 trial participants underwent TCR sequencing, of whom 200 to 220 received two doses of AZD1222 and about 26 received two doses of the MenACWY control vaccine. Trial participants were enrolled by age into subgroups of 18-55, 56-69 and 70-plus years, and around 150, 28 and 57 TCR-sequenced participants, respectively, were included in these subgroups. The study at large found these results: The 56-69-year group was small, and its depth increase did not reach significance, likely because of low power. Because no day 14 peak-response samples were available, the repertoires could be characterized only after the peak T cell response. Participants were mostly white British, with more females than males. The authors suggested clonal diversity may have been underestimated. After two AZD1222 doses, both the breadth and the depth of spike-specific TCRs were significantly higher than at day 0 and than in MenACWY recipients. Epitopes outside the regions mutated in the B.1.351 and B.1.1.7 variants were reportedly recognized by nearly half of the unique spike-specific TCRs. Conclusions about previously exposed vaccinees are limited, since just five to seven AZD1222 recipients were seropositive for SARS-CoV-2 at baseline. The whole spike protein was spanned by vaccine-associated CD4 TCRs, and dominant responses were seen in regions 160-218 and 743-854.

The time point label here, explained by the study, means: baseline before first vaccination. Vaccinee samples were obtained from the UK trials COV001 and COV002, which included a single-blind randomized controlled phase 2/3 trial of AZD1222 (ChAdOx1 nCoV-19) in healthy adults. For TCRbeta chain sequencing, PBMC samples from trial participants were taken at day 0 and at day 28 after the second dose. The CDR3 regions of human TCRbeta chains were analyzed by immunosequencing. The study's processing was this. TCRs in the repertoires were compared against a reference library of SARS-CoV-2-specific TCRs that had been generated with the MIRA antigen-specificity platform. Breadth meant the fraction of unique TCRs that were SARS-CoV-2-associated, whereas depth meant the fraction of total T cells that were SARS-CoV-2-associated. Using the MIRA data, each spike-specific TCR was assigned both to the spike region to which the TCR was reactive and to a CD4 or CD8 class. Log10-transformed breadth and depth values were compared by one-way ANOVA with Sidak's multiple comparisons tests. Imported from immuneACCESS, the table was reduced by TCRdb to in-frame sequences with V and J called. These copies leave out some clones; in studies compared against another copy, an unresolved V gene accounts for under half, and the cause of the remainder is not known. The V and J calls and clone size are taken from that table; D and trimming were inferred from the DNA. This sample has under 95,000 clones in its table, and roughly 89% of those were observed once. The ten largest clones take up over 2% of the sample.

Counted from cysteine to phenylalanine, this CDR3 has 15 amino acids. The only DNA kept is the CDR3, 45 bases in frame from the first base. According to the germline V gene, CDR1 reads MNHEY and CDR2 reads SVGAGI. V and J are truncated by 0 bases and 1 base respectively, leaving an intervening sequence of 10 bases. This clone was counted a single time. Its antigen is currently not known. No base quality values were provided; no much bigger clone lies one nucleotide off. This TCR derives from an adult in good health. The source was peripheral blood, collected on day 0 of AZD1222 vaccination. The chain was built from TRBV6-5 and TRBJ2-7; the D gene is perhaps TRBD1, from 5 matching bases. The CDR3: CASSYSSTASYEQYF. The DNA sequence follows: TGTGCCAGCAGTTACTCTTCGACAGCATCCTACGAGCAGTACTTC.